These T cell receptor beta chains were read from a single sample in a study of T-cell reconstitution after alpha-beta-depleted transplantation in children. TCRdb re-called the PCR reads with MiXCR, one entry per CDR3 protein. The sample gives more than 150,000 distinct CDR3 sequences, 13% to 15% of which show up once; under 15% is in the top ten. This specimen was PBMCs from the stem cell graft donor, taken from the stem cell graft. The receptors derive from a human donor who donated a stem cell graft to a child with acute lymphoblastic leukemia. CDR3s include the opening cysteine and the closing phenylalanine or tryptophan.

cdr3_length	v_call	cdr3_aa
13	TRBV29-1	CSATTTGADTQYF
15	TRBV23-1	CASLPNRANHQPQHF
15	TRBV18	CASSPYLDRVEKLFF
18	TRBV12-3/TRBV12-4	CASSFRGRYLTYTDTQYF
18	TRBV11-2	CASSSVSALAELNYEQYF
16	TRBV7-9	CASSPRGMGKNTEAFF
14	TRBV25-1	CASSGSGTYNEQFF
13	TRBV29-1	CSVDIQGRNEQFF
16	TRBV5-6	CASSRVGTQSSYEQYF
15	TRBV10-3	CATFQPAVFTGELFF
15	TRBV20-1	CSANPSSGSSYEQYF
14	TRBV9	CASSGPGSEETQYF
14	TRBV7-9	CASSLSLAGGEQFF
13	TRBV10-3	CAISGGPYNEQFF
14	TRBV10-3	CAISTSHQTVEQYF
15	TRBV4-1	CASSQGTSGPETQYF
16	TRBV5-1	CASSTTGGLGPGELFF
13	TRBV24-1	CATSLAAKETQYF
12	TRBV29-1	CSVGNREYEQYF
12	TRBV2	CASSVGNTEAFF
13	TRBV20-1	CSAMRENYNEQFF
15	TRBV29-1	CSVGKGQLDYNEQFF
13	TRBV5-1	CASSGGDDTEAFF
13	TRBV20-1	CSARDGLVNEQFF
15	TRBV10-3	CAISESTSGRNEQFF
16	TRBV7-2	CASRSSRLRNTGELFF
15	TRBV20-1	CSASDSGRAYNEQFF
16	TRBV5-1	CASKSDGTSVTYEQYF
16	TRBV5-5	CASSSRGATNTGELFF
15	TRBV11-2	CASSLEGAPNQPQHF
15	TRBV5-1	CASGQTGATNEKLFF
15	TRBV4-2	CASSQDRGSGNTIYF
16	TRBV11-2	CASSLDRGATGNTIYF
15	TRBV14	CASSPWVQGGDGYTF
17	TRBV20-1	CSARPGTSGTLYNEQFF
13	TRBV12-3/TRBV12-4	CASSFPSSYEQYF
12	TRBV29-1	CSVEGLAYEQYF
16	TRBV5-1	CASSLVPDLAKNIQYF
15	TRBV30	CAWSLLGGGAGELFF
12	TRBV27	CASGISGETQYF
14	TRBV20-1	CSARPSGVDYEQYF
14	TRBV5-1	CASSYDTNTGELFF
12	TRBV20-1	CSARVLSGEQFF
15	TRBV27	CASRKAGGRTDTQYF
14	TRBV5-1	CASSLQDPQETQYF
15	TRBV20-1	CSADNDREYSYEQYF
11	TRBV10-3	CAISETSVQYF
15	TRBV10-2	CASTSSGGLTGELFF
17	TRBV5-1	CASSLTPGLENPYEQYF
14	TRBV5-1	CASSLPDMNTEAFF
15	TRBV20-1	CSAGTSGSSEDTQYF
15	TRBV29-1	CSVETSGRVEETQYF
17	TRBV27	CASSTTGSQISYNEQFF
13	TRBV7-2	CASSFSGDYEQYF